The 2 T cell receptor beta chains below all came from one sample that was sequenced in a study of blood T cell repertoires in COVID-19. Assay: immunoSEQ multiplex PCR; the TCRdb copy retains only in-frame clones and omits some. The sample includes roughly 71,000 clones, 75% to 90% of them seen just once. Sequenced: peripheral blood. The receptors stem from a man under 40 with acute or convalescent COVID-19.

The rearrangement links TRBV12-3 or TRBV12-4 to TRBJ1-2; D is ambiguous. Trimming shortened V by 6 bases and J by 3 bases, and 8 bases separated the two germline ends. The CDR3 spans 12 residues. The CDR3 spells CASRNRDYGYTF. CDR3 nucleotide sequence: TGTGCCAGCAGGAATCGGGACTATGGCTACACCTTC.

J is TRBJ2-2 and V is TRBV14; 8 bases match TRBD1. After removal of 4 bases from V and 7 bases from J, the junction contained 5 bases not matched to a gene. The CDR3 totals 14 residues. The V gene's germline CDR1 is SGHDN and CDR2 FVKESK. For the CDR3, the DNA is TGTGCCAGCAGCCGAGACAGGGGAATCGGGGAGCTGTTTTTT. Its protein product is CASSRDRGIGELFF.